This TCR beta chain was recovered during a study of monozygotic twins with inflammatory bowel disease. No DNA is given; TCRdb re-called the 5' RACE reads and lists each CDR3 protein once. Its clone listing holds about 350,000 distinct CDR3 sequences. CDR3 size: 20 residues. Germline CDR1 SGHRS, CDR2 YFSETQ. Specimen: blood. The receptor's source is a human donor with ulcerative colitis or Crohn's disease, or a healthy co-twin of an affected twin (not recorded which). This rearrangement joins TRBV5-1 to TRBJ2-7; the D gene TCRdb calls, TRBD2, cannot be checked with no DNA. CDR3 in amino acids: CASSSRTGTRLPGGNYEQYF.